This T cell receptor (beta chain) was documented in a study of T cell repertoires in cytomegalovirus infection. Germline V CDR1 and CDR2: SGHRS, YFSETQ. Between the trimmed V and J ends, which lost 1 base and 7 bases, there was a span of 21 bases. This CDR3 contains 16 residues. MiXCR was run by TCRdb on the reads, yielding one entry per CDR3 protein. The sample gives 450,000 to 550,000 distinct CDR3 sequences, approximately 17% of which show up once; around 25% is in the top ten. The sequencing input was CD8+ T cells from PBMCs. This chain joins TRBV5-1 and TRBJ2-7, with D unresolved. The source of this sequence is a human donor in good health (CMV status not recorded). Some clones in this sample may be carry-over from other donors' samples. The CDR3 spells CASSLRAIQHGGEQYF. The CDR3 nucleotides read TGCGCCAGCAGCTTGCGGGCGATCCAGCACGGTGGAGAGCAGTACTTC.